A selection of T cell receptor beta chains follows, all from one sample in a study of cytomegalovirus exposure and HLA in healthy donors. Clones were read by immunoSEQ multiplex PCR, and TCRdb kept only the in-frame ones, dropping some. The table lists tens of thousands of clones. Sequenced input: PBMCs. Receptors originate from a female donor in good health and CMV-seronegative. CDR3s include the opening cysteine and the closing phenylalanine or tryptophan. A D gene is named only where the DNA matches it firmly. Clone size appears in some rows only: once, few, many, or a class for an expanded clone.

14	TRBV19	NA	NA	TRBJ1-5	CASNTKGTNQPQHF	TGTGCCAGTAATACTAAGGGGACAAATCAGCCCCAGCATTTT
14	TRBV30	NA	TRBD1	TRBJ1-1	CAWSVSGGSTEAFF	TGTGCCTGGAGTGTATCAGGGGGCAGCACTGAAGCTTTCTTT
15	TRBV6-5	NA	TRBD1	TRBJ2-5	CASSYVKQGQETQYF	TGTGCCAGCAGTTACGTAAAACAGGGGCAAGAGACCCAGTACTTC
14	TRBV2	NA	NA	TRBJ1-1	CASSEKMGDTEAFF	TGTGCCAGCAGTGAAAAGATGGGCGACACTGAAGCTTTCTTT
14	TRBV7-2	NA	NA	TRBJ1-1	CASSLGSGGREAFF	TGTGCCAGCAGCTTAGGATCGGGGGGGCGGGAAGCTTTCTTT
12	TRBV29-1	NA	TRBD1	TRBJ2-5	CSGGQGGETQYF	TGCAGCGGTGGACAGGGTGGAGAGACCCAGTACTTC
15	TRBV4-1	NA	NA	TRBJ1-2	CASSRTETEVYGYTF	TGCGCCAGCAGCCGTACCGAGACAGAAGTCTATGGCTACACCTTC
15	TRBV27	NA	NA	TRBJ1-6	CASSTEGVPNSPLHF	TGTGCCAGCAGTACAGAGGGGGTTCCCAATTCACCCCTCCACTTT
12	TRBV30	NA	NA	TRBJ2-7	CAWGRDSYEQYF	TGTGCCTGGGGCAGGGACTCCTACGAGCAGTACTTC
16	TRBV6-6	NA	TRBD1	TRBJ2-7	CASSYSTGEGTYEQYF	TGTGCCAGCAGTTACTCTACAGGGGAAGGAACCTACGAGCAGTACTTC
14	TRBV2	NA	NA	TRBJ2-4	CASSVAGPKNIQYF	TGTGCCAGCAGTGTGGCGGGCCCTAAAAACATTCAGTACTTC
17	TRBV15	NA	NA	TRBJ2-7	CATSREGDNTGVYEQYF	TGTGCCACCAGCAGAGAAGGAGACAATACCGGGGTCTACGAGCAGTACTTC
17	TRBV18	NA	NA	TRBJ2-1	CASSPVVGRDLGNEQFF	TGTGCCAGCTCACCAGTGGTAGGACGGGATTTAGGGAATGAGCAGTTCTTC
16	TRBV5-1	NA	TRBD1	TRBJ2-2	CASSPIPGQGAGELFF	TGCGCCAGCAGCCCTATACCGGGACAGGGGGCCGGGGAGCTGTTTTTT
16	TRBV7-6	NA	NA	TRBJ2-2	CASSLGKGGGPGELFF	TGTGCCAGCAGCTTAGGAAAAGGTGGAGGGCCCGGGGAGCTGTTTTTT
13	TRBV5-5	NA	NA	TRBJ1-1	CASSLAGLGEAFF	TGTGCCAGCAGCTTGGCAGGGCTGGGTGAAGCTTTCTTT
14	TRBV6-1	NA	NA	TRBJ1-1	CASSGGRLNTEAFF	TGTGCCAGCAGTGGGGGGCGGCTGAACACTGAAGCTTTCTTT
15	TRBV6-5	NA	TRBD1	TRBJ2-7	CASSTRQGTAYEQYF	TGTGCCAGCAGTACCCGACAGGGTACCGCCTACGAGCAGTACTTC
14	TRBV4-2	NA	NA	TRBJ1-5	CASSQEQGPKPQHF	TGTGCCAGCAGCCAAGAACAGGGTCCCAAGCCCCAGCATTTT
14	TRBV2	NA	NA	TRBJ1-5	CASSVTGLNQPQHF	TGTGCCAGCAGTGTTACAGGGTTGAATCAGCCCCAGCATTTT
14	TRBV29-1	NA	TRBD2	TRBJ2-7	CSVSGLADTYEQYF	TGCAGCGTCAGTGGACTAGCGGACACCTACGAGCAGTACTTC
12	TRBV18	NA	NA	TRBJ2-7	CASSPGVYEQYF	TGTGCCAGCTCACCAGGAGTATACGAGCAGTACTTC
16	TRBV5-1	NA	NA	TRBJ2-1	CASSLDPGLMYNEQFF	TGCGCCAGCAGCTTGGACCCGGGACTTATGTACAATGAGCAGTTCTTC
18	TRBV4-1	NA	TRBD1	TRBJ1-1	CASSQGSFSGGRYTEAFF	TGCGCCAGCAGCCAAGGAAGCTTTTCAGGGGGCCGATACACTGAAGCTTTCTTT
15	TRBV6-6	NA	TRBD1	TRBJ2-1	CASTTEGTGENEQFF	TGTGCCAGCACCACCGAGGGGACAGGGGAGAATGAGCAGTTCTTC
10	TRBV5-1	NA	NA	TRBJ1-2	CAGQTYGYTF	TGCGCCGGACAGACCTATGGCTACACCTTC
16	TRBV4-1	NA	NA	TRBJ2-5	CASSQSPGGDQETQYF	TGCGCCAGCAGCCAGTCGCCCGGAGGGGACCAAGAGACCCAGTACTTC
16	TRBV7-9	NA	TRBD1	TRBJ2-1	CASSSRQGGSYNEQFF	TGTGCCAGCAGCTCAAGACAGGGTGGATCCTACAATGAGCAGTTCTTC
12	TRBV6-5	NA	TRBD1	TRBJ1-1	CASSQGAGETFF	TGTGCCAGCTCACAGGGGGCCGGGGAAACTTTCTTT
16	TRBV29-1	NA	TRBD1	TRBJ2-4	CSVGPLLGTGENIQYF	TGCAGCGTTGGGCCCCTGCTGGGGACAGGGGAAAACATTCAGTACTTC
14	TRBV10-3	NA	NA	TRBJ1-1	CAISARTTNTEAFF	TGTGCCATCAGTGCGCGGACAACGAACACTGAAGCTTTCTTT
10	TRBV30	NA	NA	TRBJ2-1	CAWGEAEQFF	TGTGCCTGGGGGGAGGCTGAGCAGTTCTTC
15	TRBV6-5	NA	NA	TRBJ1-2	CASSFGGDNPYGYTF	TGTGCCAGCAGTTTTGGGGGGGACAATCCCTATGGCTACACCTTC
14	TRBV7-6	NA	TRBD1	TRBJ1-1	CASSPFQGDTEAFF	TGTGCCAGCAGCCCATTTCAGGGGGACACTGAAGCTTTCTTT
14	TRBV5-1	NA	TRBD1	TRBJ2-1	CASSFGTGVNEQFF	TGCGCCAGCAGCTTCGGGACAGGGGTTAATGAGCAGTTCTTC
14	TRBV27	large	TRBD1	TRBJ1-1	CASSLTGGGPEAFF	TGTGCCAGCAGTTTGACAGGGGGGGGCCCTGAAGCTTTCTTT